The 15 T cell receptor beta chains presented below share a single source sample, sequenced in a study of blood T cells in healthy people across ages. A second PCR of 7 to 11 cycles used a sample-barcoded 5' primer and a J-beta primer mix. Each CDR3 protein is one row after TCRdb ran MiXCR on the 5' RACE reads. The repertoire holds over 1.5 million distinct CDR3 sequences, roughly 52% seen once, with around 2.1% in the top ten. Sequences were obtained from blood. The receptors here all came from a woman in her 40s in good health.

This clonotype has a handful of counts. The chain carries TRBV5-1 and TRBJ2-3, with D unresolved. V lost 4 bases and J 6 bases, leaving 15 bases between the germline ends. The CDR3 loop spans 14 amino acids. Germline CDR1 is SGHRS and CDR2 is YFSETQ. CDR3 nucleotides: TGCGCCAGCAGCACCGGACGGATTGGGGATACGCAGTATTTT. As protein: CASSTGRIGDTQYF. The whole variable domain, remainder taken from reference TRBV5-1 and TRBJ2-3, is KAGVTQTPRYLIKTRGQQVTLSCSPISGHRSVSWYQQTPGQGLQFLFEYFSETQRNKGNFPGRFSGRQFSNSRSEMNVSTLELGDSALYLCASSTGRIGDTQYFGPGTRLTVL.

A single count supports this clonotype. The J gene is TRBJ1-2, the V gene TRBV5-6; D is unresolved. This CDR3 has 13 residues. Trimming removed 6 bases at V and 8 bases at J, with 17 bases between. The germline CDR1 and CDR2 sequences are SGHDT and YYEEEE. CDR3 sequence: CASNQRREHGYTF. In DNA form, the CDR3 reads TGTGCCAGCAACCAGAGACGGGAGCACGGCTACACCTTC.

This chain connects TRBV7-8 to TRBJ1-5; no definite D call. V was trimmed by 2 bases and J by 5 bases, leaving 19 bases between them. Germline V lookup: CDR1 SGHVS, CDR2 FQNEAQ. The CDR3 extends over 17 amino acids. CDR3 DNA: TGTGCCAGCAGCTTAAATTCTTGGAAGATTCATCATCAGCCCCAGCATTTT. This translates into CASSLNSWKIHHQPQHF.

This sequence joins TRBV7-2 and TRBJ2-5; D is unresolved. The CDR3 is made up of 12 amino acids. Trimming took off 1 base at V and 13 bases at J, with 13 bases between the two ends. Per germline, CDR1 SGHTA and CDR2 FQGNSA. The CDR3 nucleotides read TGTGCCAGCAGCTTAGAACAGCCAGGACCGTACTTC. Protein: CASSLEQPGPYF.

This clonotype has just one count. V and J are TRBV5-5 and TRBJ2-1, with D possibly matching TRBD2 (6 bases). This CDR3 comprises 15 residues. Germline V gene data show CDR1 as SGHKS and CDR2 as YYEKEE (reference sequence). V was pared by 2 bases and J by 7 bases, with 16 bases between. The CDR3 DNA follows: TGTGCCAGCAGCTTATGGACTACTCAAGGGAATGAGCAGTTCTTC. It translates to CASSLWTTQGNEQFF.

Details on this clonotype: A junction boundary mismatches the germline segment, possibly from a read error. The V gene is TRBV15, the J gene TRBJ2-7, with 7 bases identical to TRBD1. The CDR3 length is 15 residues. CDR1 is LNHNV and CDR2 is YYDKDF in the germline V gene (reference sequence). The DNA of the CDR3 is TGTGTCACCAGGGACCCTCGGACAGGATCGTACGAGCAGTACTTC. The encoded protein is CVTRDPRTGSYEQYF.

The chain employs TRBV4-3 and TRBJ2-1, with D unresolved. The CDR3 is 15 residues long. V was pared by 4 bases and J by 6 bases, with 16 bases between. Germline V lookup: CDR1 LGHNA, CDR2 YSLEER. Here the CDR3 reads CASSPRDRVSNEQFF. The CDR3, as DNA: TGCGCCAGCAGCCCCAGAGACCGAGTATCCAATGAGCAGTTCTTC.

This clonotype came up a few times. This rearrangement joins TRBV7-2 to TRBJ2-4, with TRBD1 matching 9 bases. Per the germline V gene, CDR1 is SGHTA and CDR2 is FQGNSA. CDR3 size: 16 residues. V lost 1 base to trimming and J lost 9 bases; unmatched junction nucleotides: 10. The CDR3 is CASSLVVGTGLTIQYF. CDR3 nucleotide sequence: TGTGCCAGCAGCTTAGTCGTGGGGACAGGGCTGACCATTCAGTACTTC.

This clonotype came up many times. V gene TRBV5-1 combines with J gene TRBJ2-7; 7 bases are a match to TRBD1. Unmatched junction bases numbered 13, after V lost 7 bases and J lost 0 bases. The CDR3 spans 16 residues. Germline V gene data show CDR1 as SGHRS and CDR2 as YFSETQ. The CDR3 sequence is CASALRQGASSYEQYF. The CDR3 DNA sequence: TGCGCCAGCGCGCTCCGACAGGGAGCCAGCTCCTACGAGCAGTACTTC. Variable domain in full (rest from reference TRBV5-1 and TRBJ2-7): KAGVTQTPRYLIKTRGQQVTLSCSPISGHRSVSWYQQTPGQGLQFLFEYFSETQRNKGNFPGRFSGRQFSNSRSEMNVSTLELGDSALYLCASALRQGASSYEQYFGPGTRLTVT.

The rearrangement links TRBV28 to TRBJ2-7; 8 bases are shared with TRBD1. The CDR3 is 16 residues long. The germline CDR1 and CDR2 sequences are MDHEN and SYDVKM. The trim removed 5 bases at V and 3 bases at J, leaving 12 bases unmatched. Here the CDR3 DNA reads TGTGCCAGCAGTGGACAGGGTTTCGTTCCAAACTACGAGCAGTACTTC. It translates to CASSGQGFVPNYEQYF.

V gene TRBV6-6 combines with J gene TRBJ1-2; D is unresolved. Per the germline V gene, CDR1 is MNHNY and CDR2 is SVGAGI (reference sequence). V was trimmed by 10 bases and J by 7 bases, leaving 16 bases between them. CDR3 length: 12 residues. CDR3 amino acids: CATALAGGGYTF. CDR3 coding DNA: TGTGCCACGGCTTTGGCAGGAGGTGGCTACACCTTC.

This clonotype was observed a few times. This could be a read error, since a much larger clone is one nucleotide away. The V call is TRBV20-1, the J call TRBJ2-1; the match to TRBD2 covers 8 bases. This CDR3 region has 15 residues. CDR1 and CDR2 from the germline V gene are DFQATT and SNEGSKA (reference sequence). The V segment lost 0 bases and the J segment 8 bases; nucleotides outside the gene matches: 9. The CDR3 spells CSARDWGAGVHEQFF. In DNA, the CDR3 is TGCAGTGCTAGAGATTGGGGAGCGGGAGTCCATGAGCAGTTCTTC.

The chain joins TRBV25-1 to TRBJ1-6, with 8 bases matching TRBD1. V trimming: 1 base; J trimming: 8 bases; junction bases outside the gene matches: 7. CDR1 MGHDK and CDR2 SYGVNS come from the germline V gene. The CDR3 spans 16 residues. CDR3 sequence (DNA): TGTGCCAGCAGTGAATCGCGGACAGGGACCCATTCACCCCTCCACTTT. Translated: CASSESRTGTHSPLHF.

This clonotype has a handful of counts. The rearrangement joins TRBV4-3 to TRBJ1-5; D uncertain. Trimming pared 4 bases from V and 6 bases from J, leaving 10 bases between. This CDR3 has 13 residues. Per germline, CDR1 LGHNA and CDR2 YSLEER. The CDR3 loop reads CASSLRWGQPQHF. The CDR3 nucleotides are TGCGCCAGCAGCCTCCGGTGGGGTCAGCCCCAGCATTTT.

As DNA, the CDR3 is TGTGCCAGCAGCGTAGGGGACAGGGGGACCGATGGAAACTATGGCTACACCTTC. This gives the protein CASSVGDRGTDGNYGYTF. The chain employs TRBV9 and TRBJ1-2; 11 positions match TRBD1. The CDR3 spans 18 residues. Germline CDR1 and CDR2: SGDLS and YYNGEE. After removal of 0 bases from V and 2 bases from J, the junction contained 9 bases not matched to a gene. Together with reference TRBV9 and TRBJ1-2, the CDR3 gives the full variable domain: DSGVTQTPKHLITATGQRVTLRCSPRSGDLSVYWYQQSLDQGLQFLIQYYNGEERAKGNILERFSAQQFPDLHSELNLSSLELGDSALYFCASSVGDRGTDGNYGYTFGSGTRLTVV.